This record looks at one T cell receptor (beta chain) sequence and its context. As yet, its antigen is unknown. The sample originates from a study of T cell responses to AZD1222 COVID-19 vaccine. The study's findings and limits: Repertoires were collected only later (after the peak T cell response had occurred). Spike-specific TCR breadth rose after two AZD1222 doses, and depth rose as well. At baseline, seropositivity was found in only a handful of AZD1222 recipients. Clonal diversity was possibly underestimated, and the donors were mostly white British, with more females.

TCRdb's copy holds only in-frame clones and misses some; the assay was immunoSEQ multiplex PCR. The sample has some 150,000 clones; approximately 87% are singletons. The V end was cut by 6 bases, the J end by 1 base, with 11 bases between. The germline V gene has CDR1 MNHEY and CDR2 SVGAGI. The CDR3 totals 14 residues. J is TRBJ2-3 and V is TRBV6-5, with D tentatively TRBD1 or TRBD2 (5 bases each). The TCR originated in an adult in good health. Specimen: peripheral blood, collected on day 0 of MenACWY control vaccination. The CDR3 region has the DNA TGTGCCAGCAGAAGCCGGGGCGGCACAGATACGCAGTATTTT. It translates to CASRSRGGTDTQYF.